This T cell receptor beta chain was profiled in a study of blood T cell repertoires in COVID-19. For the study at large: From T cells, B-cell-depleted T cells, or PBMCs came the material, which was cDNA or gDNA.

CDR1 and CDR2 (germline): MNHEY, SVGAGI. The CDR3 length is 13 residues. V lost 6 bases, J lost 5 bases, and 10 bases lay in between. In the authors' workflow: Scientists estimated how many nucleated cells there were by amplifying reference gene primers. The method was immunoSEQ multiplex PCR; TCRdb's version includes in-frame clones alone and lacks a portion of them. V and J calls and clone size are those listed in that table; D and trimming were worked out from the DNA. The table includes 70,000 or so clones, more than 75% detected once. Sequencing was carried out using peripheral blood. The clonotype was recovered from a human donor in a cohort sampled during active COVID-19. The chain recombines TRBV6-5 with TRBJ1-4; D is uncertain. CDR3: CASRWQTNEKLFF. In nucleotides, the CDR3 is TGTGCCAGCAGGTGGCAGACAAATGAAAAACTGTTTTTT.